The 27 T cell receptor beta chains below were found in one sample sequenced in a study of regulatory T cells in long-lasting Graves disease. Time point defined: newly diagnosed GD, antithyroid drugs for less than 3 months. Following extraction of RNA from PBMCs, that RNA was used to make the TCR library. CDR3-region Arm-PCR and iRepertoire HTBI primers produced the TCR beta libraries. One entry per CDR3 protein, called by TCRdb with MiXCR from the multiplex PCR reads. The sample has 250,000 to 400,000 distinct CDR3 sequences, 15% to 20% seen once. The sequencing used peripheral blood mononuclear cells (PBMCs), collected at new diagnosis, from a patient treated with antithyroid drugs. The source of these receptors is a female donor with Graves disease.

This clonotype was seen many times. The V and J genes are TRBV3-1 and TRBJ1-2; D is perhaps TRBD1 (5 bases). The CDR3 has 13 residues. Trimming took 5 bases from V and 8 from J, leaving 15 bases between them. Germline V gene data show CDR1 as LGHDT and CDR2 as YNNKEL (reference sequence). In DNA form, the CDR3 reads TGTGCCAGCAGCTCTTATTCCGGGACCGGCTACACCTTC. This encodes CASSSYSGTGYTF.

Worth noting for this clonotype: Since a much larger clone is just one base distant, this may be a read error. The chain employs TRBV11-2 and TRBJ2-3; D possibly uses TRBD1 or TRBD2 (5 bases each). From germline, CDR1 is SGHAT and CDR2 FQNNGV. This CDR3 comprises 16 residues. The CDR3 DNA is TGTACCAGCAGCAGCTCCGAGAGGGGTGGCACAGATACGCAGTATTTT. Protein product: CTSSSSERGGTDTQYF.

V gene TRBV3-1 combines with J gene TRBJ2-2, with D possibly being TRBD2 (6 bases). The CDR3 extends over 14 amino acids. In germline, CDR1 is LGHDT, CDR2 YNNKEL (reference sequence). V lost 7 bases to trimming and J lost 6 bases, with 15 bases between them. The CDR3 sequence: CASIGLRGPGELFF. CDR3 coding DNA: TGTGCCAGCATCGGACTAAGGGGACCCGGGGAGCTGTTTTTT.

The table lists this clonotype with a few counts. The chain couples TRBV12-3 or TRBV12-4 to TRBJ1-1, with 8 positions matching TRBD1. V shed 6 bases and J 5 bases; nucleotides not matched to a gene: 8. There are 14 residues in the CDR3. In DNA form, the CDR3 reads TGTGCCAGCAGCCCTAAACAGGGGGAGACTGAAGCTTTCTTT. The encoded protein is CASSPKQGETEAFF.

This clonotype was counted at least ten times. The rearrangement joins TRBV25-1 to TRBJ2-5; D unclear. Trimming left V 2 bases short and J 3 bases short, with 10 bases between. CDR1 MGHDK and CDR2 SYGVNS come from the germline V gene. The CDR3 consists of 14 residues. CDR3 residues: CASSEVVGKETQYF. CDR3 in DNA: TGTGCCAGCAGTGAAGTGGTAGGGAAAGAGACCCAGTACTTC.

The table lists this clonotype with many counts. V is TRBV2 and J is TRBJ2-5; unclear D gene. Trimming removed 5 bases at V and 3 bases at J, with 13 bases between. The CDR3 is 14 residues long. The germline V gene encodes CDR1 SNHLY and CDR2 FYNNEI. CDR3 sequence (DNA): TGTGCCAGCAGTCCGCTGTATGGGGAAGAGACCCAGTACTTC. Amino acid sequence: CASSPLYGEETQYF.

The chain recombines TRBV4-1 with TRBJ1-2; 8 bases are shared with TRBD1. The CDR3 contains 15 residues. Germline V gives CDR1 MGHRA, CDR2 YSYEKL. With V trimmed by 1 base and J by 8 bases, 9 bases remained unmatched. This CDR3 reads CASSQGQGQGDGYTF. CDR3 nucleotide sequence: TGCGCCAGCAGCCAAGGCCAAGGACAGGGCGACGGCTACACCTTC.

This clonotype was recorded at least ten times. The chain employs TRBV11-3 and TRBJ2-1; TRBD1 might be the D (6 bases). The CDR3 is 15 amino acids. The germline V gene encodes CDR1 SGHNT and CDR2 YENEEA. V was cut by 5 bases and J by 0 bases, with 11 bases left in between. CDR3 nucleotides: TGTGCCAGCAGCCCCGGACAGCCCTCCTACAATGAGCAGTTCTTC. Its translation: CASSPGQPSYNEQFF. The complete variable domain, with remaining parts taken from reference TRBV11-3 and TRBJ2-1, reads EAGVVQSPRYKIIEKKQPVAFWCNPISGHNTLYWYLQNLGQGPELLIRYENEEAVDDSQLPKDRFSAERLKGVDSTLKIQPAELGDSAVYLCASSPGQPSYNEQFFGPGTRLTVL.

As for this clonotype: Sequence at one end of the junction differs from germline and may be a read error. V gene TRBV5-1 combines with J gene TRBJ1-6, with D perhaps TRBD1 (6 bases). Germline V gene data show CDR1 as SGHRS and CDR2 as YFSETQ. The CDR3 consists of 15 residues. For the CDR3, the DNA is TGCGCCAGCAGCTCGTGGGACACCTATAATTCACCCCCCCACTTT. It specifies CASSSWDTYNSPPHF.

The V gene is TRBV11-2, the J gene TRBJ2-1; D is unclear. The germline V and J ends were trimmed by 1 base and 6 bases, with 10 bases remaining between them. Per the germline V gene, CDR1 is SGHAT and CDR2 is FQNNGV. The CDR3 spans 14 residues. The DNA of the CDR3 is TGTGCCAGCAGCTTAGTTGGATACAGCAATGAGCAGTTCTTC. This codes for CASSLVGYSNEQFF.

This clonotype was observed a few times. The rearrangement uses TRBV20-1 and TRBJ2-1; 11 positions agree with TRBD2. Looked up from germline, CDR1 is DFQATT and CDR2 is SNEGSKA (reference sequence). CDR3 length: 21 amino acids. V lost 2 bases to trimming and J lost 1 base; unmatched junction nucleotides: 19. The CDR3 loop is CSARPTGGGLAERGSYNEQFF. The DNA of the CDR3 is TGCAGTGCTAGACCTACCGGGGGGGGACTAGCGGAGAGGGGATCCTACAATGAGCAGTTCTTC.

This clonotype was seen just once. The junction shows a germline mismatch at one end, possibly a read error. The chain recombines TRBV18 with TRBJ2-1, with 13 nucleotides matching TRBD2. The CDR3 is 17 amino acids. The germline V gene encodes CDR1 KGHSH and CDR2 LQKENI. The CDR3 DNA reads as TGTGCCGGCTCCCCACGGACTAGCGGGAGTTCCCACAATGAGCAGTTCTTC. Translating gives CAGSPRTSGSSHNEQFF.

There are many counts of this clonotype. The chain joins TRBV11-3 to TRBJ1-2; tentatively, D is TRBD1 (5 bases). Germline-derived CDR1 and CDR2 are SGHNT and YENEEA. V lost 4 bases to trimming and J lost 8 bases, with 14 bases between them. CDR3 length equals 13 residues. The CDR3 DNA is TGTGCCAGCAGCTCGACCCAGGGCTCGGGCTACACCTTC. It yields the protein CASSSTQGSGYTF.

This clonotype was detected ten times or more. The J gene is TRBJ2-7, the V gene TRBV28; possibly TRBD2 for D (6 bases). This CDR3 region has 14 residues. The V end was cut by 5 bases, the J end by 0 bases, with 11 bases between. The germline CDR1 and CDR2 sequences are MDHEN and SYDVKM. The CDR3 region is CASSMGTVSYEQYF. CDR3 DNA sequence: TGTGCCAGCAGTATGGGGACTGTCTCCTACGAGCAGTACTTC. Supplemented by reference TRBV28 and TRBJ2-7, the full variable domain reads DVKVTQSSRYLVKRTGEKVFLECVQDMDHENMFWYRQDPGLGLRLIYFSYDVKMKEKGDIPEGYSVSREKKERFSLILESASTNQTSMYLCASSMGTVSYEQYFGPGTRLTVT.

V gene TRBV4-1 combines with J gene TRBJ2-7; D perhaps matches TRBD2 (6 bases). Looked up from germline, CDR1 is MGHRA and CDR2 is YSYEKL. The CDR3 sequence is 16 residues long. Trimming shortened V by 6 bases and J by 7 bases, and 25 bases separated the two germline ends. The DNA of the CDR3 is TGCGCCAGCAGTCCGGATACCTGGACTAACTCGCGAGAGCAGTACTTC. It is translated as CASSPDTWTNSREQYF.

This clonotype showed up many times. The chain carries TRBV7-9 and TRBJ2-1; 9 bases match TRBD2. The CDR3 length is 16 residues. V shed 1 base, J shed 3 bases, and the junction held 4 bases outside the gene matches. Germline CDR1 is SEHNR and CDR2 is FQNEAQ (reference sequence). The CDR3 is CASSLVVAGVYNEQFF. CDR3 in DNA: TGTGCCAGCAGCTTAGTTGTAGCGGGAGTCTACAATGAGCAGTTCTTC.

This clonotype was seen repeatedly, ten times or more. V and J are TRBV12-3 or TRBV12-4 and TRBJ2-5, with D perhaps matching TRBD2 (7 bases). Trimming removed 6 bases at V and 3 bases at J, with 14 bases between. The CDR3 runs 14 residues. The CDR3 spells CASSQGGVKETQYF. The CDR3 DNA sequence: TGTGCCAGCAGCCAAGGGGGGGTCAAAGAGACCCAGTACTTC.

This clonotype showed up many times. The gene calls are TRBV19 and TRBJ2-7; D perhaps matches TRBD2 (5 bases). Germline V gene lookup returns CDR1 LNHDA and CDR2 SQIVND (reference sequence). There are 13 residues in the CDR3. The V end was cut by 3 bases, the J end by 3 bases, with 9 bases between. CDR3 amino acids: CASSIAGNYEQYF. In DNA, the CDR3 is TGTGCCAGTAGTATCGCCGGGAACTACGAGCAGTACTTC.

Ten or more counts support this clonotype. This rearrangement joins TRBV28 to TRBJ2-7; D is unresolved. The CDR3 has 14 amino acids. Trimming pared 2 bases from V and 3 bases from J, leaving 11 bases between. Germline V lookup: CDR1 MDHEN, CDR2 SYDVKM. The CDR3 DNA sequence: TGTGCCAGCAGTTTAGAAGGGAACCTCTACGAGCAGTACTTC. It yields the protein CASSLEGNLYEQYF.

The table lists this clonotype with a few counts. This may be a read error: a much more frequent sequence differs by one nucleotide. The CDR3 carries no conserved terminal phenylalanine or tryptophan, so it likely arises from a read error. This chain connects TRBV12-3 or TRBV12-4 to TRBJ1-6; D unclear. The ends were cut back, 3 bases at V and 9 bases at J, with 9 bases in the middle. CDR3 length equals 13 residues. This CDR3 reads CASSLLGGSPLHS. The CDR3 DNA reads as TGTGCCAGCAGTTTGTTGGGCGGTTCACCCCTCCACTCT.

V is TRBV18 and J is TRBJ1-2; D not resolved. The CDR3 has 13 residues. The V end lost 2 bases, the J end lost 6 bases, and 10 bases lay between the germline ends. Germline V CDR1 and CDR2: KGHSH, LQKENI. The CDR3 nucleotides are TGTGCCAGCTCACCATCGTTAAAGGATGGCTACACCTTC. It translates to CASSPSLKDGYTF. The variable domain in full, completed from reference TRBV18 and TRBJ1-2, reads NAGVMQNPRHLVRRRGQEARLRCSPMKGHSHVYWYRQLPEEGLKFMVYLQKENIIDESGMPKERFSAEFPKEGPSILRIQQVVRGDSAAYFCASSPSLKDGYTFGSGTRLTVV.

This chain links TRBV7-9 with TRBJ1-5; D is possibly TRBD1 (5 bases). Germline-derived CDR1 and CDR2 are SEHNR and FQNEAQ (reference sequence). V was pared by 4 bases and J by 9 bases, with 16 bases between. The CDR3 consists of 14 residues. CDR3 in DNA: TGTGCCAGCAGCTCCAAGGGGCACCCGGGGCCCCAGCATTTT. It codes for CASSSKGHPGPQHF.

The rearrangement joins TRBV9 to TRBJ1-6; maybe TRBD1 (6 bases). Germline V CDR1 and CDR2: SGDLS, YYNGEE. The germline V and J ends were trimmed by 3 bases and 8 bases, with 15 bases remaining between them. This CDR3 is 15 amino acids long. DNA of the CDR3: TGTGCCAGCAGCGCAAGTCCCGGGACATATTCACCCCTCCACTTT. This codes for CASSASPGTYSPLHF. Drawing the rest from reference TRBV9 and TRBJ1-6, the complete variable domain is DSGVTQTPKHLITATGQRVTLRCSPRSGDLSVYWYQQSLDQGLQFLIQYYNGEERAKGNILERFSAQQFPDLHSELNLSSLELGDSALYFCASSASPGTYSPLHFGNGTRLTVT.

The table lists this clonotype with many counts. The chain joins TRBV12-3 or TRBV12-4 to TRBJ2-7, with D perhaps TRBD1 or TRBD2 (5 bases each). The V gene lost 6 bases and the J gene lost 5 bases, with 14 bases spanning the gap. This CDR3 spans 13 amino acids. The chain's CDR3 is CASSPGPRDEQYF. As DNA, the CDR3 is TGTGCCAGCAGCCCGGGACCAAGGGACGAGCAGTACTTC.

This clonotype was detected once. This may be a read error, as it is one base from a much larger clone. The rearrangement joins TRBV28 to TRBJ2-7; the match to TRBD1 covers 7 bases. The CDR3 sequence is 15 residues long. Per germline, CDR1 MDHEN and CDR2 SYDVKM. CDR3 nucleotides: TGTGCCAGCAGTTTAAACCCACAGGGGAACTACGAGCGGTACTTC. Residues: CASSLNPQGNYERYF. The full variable domain, completed using reference TRBV28 and TRBJ2-7, is DVKVTQSSRYLVKRTGEKVFLECVQDMDHENMFWYRQDPGLGLRLIYFSYDVKMKEKGDIPEGYSVSREKKERFSLILESASTNQTSMYLCASSLNPQGNYERYFGPGTRLTVT.

CDR3 nucleotides: TGTGCCAGCAGACCGGTCGGGGGGATCTCCTACGAGCAGTACTTC. This codes for CASRPVGGISYEQYF. The chain recombines TRBV6-1 with TRBJ2-7, with 7 bases fitting TRBD2. CDR3 length equals 15 residues. Trimming removed 6 bases from V and 0 bases from J; junction bases left unmatched: 8. Germline V gene data show CDR1 as MNHNS and CDR2 as SASEGT.

This clonotype was counted many times. V gene TRBV29-1 combines with J gene TRBJ2-1; D possibly uses TRBD1 or TRBD2 (6 bases each). Germline V lookup: CDR1 SQVTM, CDR2 ANQGSEA. Trimming pared 2 bases from V and 6 bases from J, leaving 17 bases between. This CDR3 contains 15 residues. This CDR3 reads CSVERVGGAGNEQFF. The CDR3 coding sequence is TGCAGCGTTGAACGGGTGGGGGGCGCGGGCAATGAGCAGTTCTTC.